One sample yielded the 4 T cell receptor beta chains listed below, sequenced in a study of beta chain features in type 1 diabetes. Reverse transcription of all isolated RNA meant that expressed TCRB transcripts were sequenced. Clones were read by immunoSEQ multiplex PCR, and TCRdb kept only the in-frame ones, dropping some. This sample has 150,000 to 200,000 clones, with approximately 9.9% found just once. The sequenced material came from central memory CD4+ T cells from blood. The source of these receptors is a woman aged 18-35 years in good health.

The CDR3 nucleotides read TGTGCCACCAGCGGCCGACAGGGTCGAGCTTTCTTT. Its protein product is CATSGRQGRAFF. V and J are TRBV15 and TRBJ1-1; 7 nucleotides align to TRBD1. The CDR3 has 12 amino acids. Trimming took 5 bases from V and 10 from J; bases not matched to a gene: 7. Germline V gene data show CDR1 as LNHNV and CDR2 as YYDKDF (reference sequence).

This clone was seen more than once but under ten times. V gene TRBV18 combines with J gene TRBJ1-1; the D is unclear. Trimming left V 4 bases short and J 6 bases short, with 15 bases between. Germline V gene sequence: CDR1 KGHSH, CDR2 LQKENI. The CDR3 spans 14 residues. CDR3 in DNA: TGTGCCAGCTCACTTACGTTGAGCGACGCTGAAGCTTTCTTT. It is translated as CASSLTLSDAEAFF. The full variable domain, rest sourced from reference TRBV18 and TRBJ1-1, is NAGVMQNPRHLVRRRGQEARLRCSPMKGHSHVYWYRQLPEEGLKFMVYLQKENIIDESGMPKERFSAEFPKEGPSILRIQQVVRGDSAAYFCASSLTLSDAEAFFGQGTRLTVV.

This clone was observed many times. This chain joins TRBV4-1 and TRBJ2-1, with TRBD2 identical over 7 bases. Germline V CDR1 and CDR2: MGHRA, YSYEKL. CDR3 size: 16 residues. V was clipped by 4 bases and J by 5 bases; unmatched bases: 11. CDR3 in DNA: TGCGCCAGCAGCCCCGGGGGTGTGCGGGAGAACAATGAGCAGTTCTTC. It encodes CASSPGGVRENNEQFF.

This clone has just a few counts. V is TRBV7-9 and J is TRBJ2-1, with TRBD2 as a possible D gene (5 bases). The CDR3 has 13 amino acids. Between the trimmed V and J ends, which lost 5 bases and 10 bases, there was a span of 15 bases. CDR1 is SEHNR, CDR2 FQNEAQ, per germline (reference sequence). The CDR3 loop is CASSPHEGNEQFF. CDR3 DNA: TGTGCCAGCAGCCCCCACGAGGGTAACGAGCAGTTCTTC.